These 5 T cell receptor beta chains came from one sample sequenced in a study of control samples from healthy donors and cancer patients. Clones were sequenced by immunoSEQ multiplex PCR, and TCRdb holds only the in-frame ones, with some missing. The sample contains 55,000 to 90,000 clones, approximately 80% of which appear only once. The material sequenced was blood. These receptors were collected from a man between 50 and 59 years old in good health.

The CDR3 region is CASSLDPTTNEKLFF. Written as DNA, the CDR3 is TGTGCCAGCAGCTTGGACCCTACAACTAATGAAAAACTGTTTTTT. The chain uses TRBV5-4 and TRBJ1-4; D is ambiguous. V was pared by 0 bases and J by 0 bases, with 6 bases between. The CDR3 loop spans 15 amino acids. CDR1 SGHNT and CDR2 YYREEE come from the germline V gene (reference sequence). Looking up the rest from reference TRBV5-4 and TRBJ1-4 gives the full variable domain: ETGVTQSPTHLIKTRGQQVTLRCSSQSGHNTVSWYQQALGQGPQFIFQYYREEENGRGNFPPRFSGLQFPNYSSELNVNALELDDSALYLCASSLDPTTNEKLFFGSGTQLSVL.

The gene calls are TRBV5-6 and TRBJ2-5; no definite D call. Trimming removed 4 bases at V and 5 bases at J, with 6 bases between. This CDR3 is 11 amino acids long. In germline, CDR1 is SGHDT, CDR2 YYEEEE. The CDR3 here is CASSQAETQYF. The CDR3 coding sequence is TGTGCCAGCAGCCAAGCGGAGACCCAGTACTTC.

The chain couples TRBV25-1 to TRBJ1-5; TRBD1 aligns across 7 bases. The ends lost 4 bases at V and 7 bases at J; junction bases unmatched: 4. Germline CDR1 reads MGHDK; CDR2 reads SYGVNS. This CDR3 comprises 13 residues. The CDR3 DNA sequence: TGTGCCAGCAGTGGAGGAGGGGGCCAGCCCCAGCATTTT. Its translation: CASSGGGGQPQHF.

V gene TRBV10-1 combines with J gene TRBJ2-7; 8 nucleotides agree with TRBD2. Germline V gives CDR1 WNHNN, CDR2 SYGVQD (reference sequence). This CDR3 contains 14 residues. The V and J ends lost 6 bases and 2 bases, in that order; junction bases with no gene match: 6. CDR3 residues: CASSQAGVPYEQYF. CDR3 DNA: TGCGCCAGCAGCCAAGCGGGGGTCCCCTACGAGCAGTACTTC.

V gene TRBV27 combines with J gene TRBJ2-7, with TRBD2 as a possible D gene (6 bases). The CDR3 sequence is 16 residues long. The ends were cut back, 5 bases at V and 0 bases at J, with 17 bases in the middle. The germline gives CDR1 MNHEY, CDR2 SMNVEV (reference sequence). Here the CDR3 reads CASSGTSGFSSYEQYF. DNA of the CDR3: TGTGCCAGCAGTGGCACGAGCGGGTTTAGCTCCTACGAGCAGTACTTC.